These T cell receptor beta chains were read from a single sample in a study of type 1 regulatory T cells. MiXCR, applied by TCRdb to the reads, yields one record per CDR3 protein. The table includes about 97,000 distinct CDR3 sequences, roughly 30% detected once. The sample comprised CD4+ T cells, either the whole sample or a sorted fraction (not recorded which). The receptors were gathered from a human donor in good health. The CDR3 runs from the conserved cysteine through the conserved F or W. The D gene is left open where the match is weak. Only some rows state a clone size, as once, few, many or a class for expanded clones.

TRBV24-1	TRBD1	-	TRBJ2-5	CATSDPRQGLETQYF	TGTGCCACCAGTGACCCCCGACAGGGGTTGGAGACCCAGTACTTC
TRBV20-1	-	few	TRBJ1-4	CSAPLSTGNEKLFF	TGCAGTGCTCCCTTATCCACAGGGAATGAAAAACTGTTTTTT
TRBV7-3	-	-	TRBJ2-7	CASSPQPGAYEQYF	TGTGCCAGCAGCCCACAACCGGGGGCCTACGAGCAGTACTTC
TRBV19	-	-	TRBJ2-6	CASSRTGAGANVLTF	TGTGCCAGTAGTAGGACTGGCGCTGGGGCCAACGTCCTGACTTTC
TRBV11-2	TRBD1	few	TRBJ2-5	CASSKGQGTQETQYF	TGTGCCAGCAGCAAAGGACAGGGAACACAAGAGACCCAGTACTTC
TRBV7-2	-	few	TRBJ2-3	CASSPGLIGDTQYF	TGTGCCAGCAGCCCAGGACTGATAGGGGATACGCAGTATTTT
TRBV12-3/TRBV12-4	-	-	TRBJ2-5	CASSRWGLETQYF	TGTGCCAGCAGCCGTTGGGGCTTGGAGACCCAGTACTTC
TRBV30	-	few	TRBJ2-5	CAWSHRKSPEGTQYF	TGTGCCTGGAGTCACAGGAAGTCGCCGGAGGGGACCCAGTACTTC
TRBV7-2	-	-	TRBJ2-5	CASSPSTTSRETQYF	TGTGCCAGCAGCCCAAGCACTACCTCCCGGGAGACCCAGTACTTC
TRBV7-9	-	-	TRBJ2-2	CASSPKPGPRTGGELFF	TGTGCCAGCAGCCCGAAGCCGGGACCGAGAACGGGCGGGGAGCTGTTTTTT
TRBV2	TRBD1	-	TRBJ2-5	CASRWTGPETQYF	TGTGCCAGCCGGTGGACAGGGCCAGAGACCCAGTACTTC
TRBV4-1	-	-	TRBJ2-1	CVSSQIANEQFF	TGCGTCAGCAGCCAAATAGCGAATGAGCAGTTCTTC
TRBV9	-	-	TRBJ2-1	CASSEWGLTHKQFF	TGTGCCAGCAGCGAATGGGGTCTTACCCACAAGCAGTTCTTC
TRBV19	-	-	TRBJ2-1	CASSIRGFDEQFF	TGTGCCAGTAGTATACGAGGGTTTGATGAGCAGTTCTTC
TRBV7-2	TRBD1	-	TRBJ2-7	CASSYVDRGHSYEQYF	TGTGCCAGCAGCTACGTGGACAGGGGGCACTCCTACGAGCAGTACTTC
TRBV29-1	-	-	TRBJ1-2	CSGGGGSYGYTF	TGCAGCGGGGGGGGGGGATCCTATGGCTACACCTTC
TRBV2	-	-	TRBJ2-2	CASSTIIAYTGELFF	TGTGCCAGCAGTACCATAATAGCGTACACCGGGGAGCTGTTTTTT
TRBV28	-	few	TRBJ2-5	CASIQQGRETQYF	TGTGCCAGCATCCAACAGGGTCGGGAGACCCAGTACTTC
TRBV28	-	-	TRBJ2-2	CASSLWGRRELFF	TGTGCCAGCAGTTTATGGGGACGGCGGGAGCTGTTTTTT
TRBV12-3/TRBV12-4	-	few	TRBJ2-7	CASSLAPGHYEQYF	TGTGCCAGCAGTTTAGCCCCAGGGCACTACGAGCAGTACTTC
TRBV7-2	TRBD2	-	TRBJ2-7	CASSISVAGGSYEQYF	TGTGCCAGCAGCATATCAGTAGCGGGAGGCTCCTACGAGCAGTACTTC
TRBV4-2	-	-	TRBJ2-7	CASSQDLSEGAYEQYF	TGTGCCAGCAGCCAAGATCTAAGTGAGGGGGCCTACGAGCAGTACTTC
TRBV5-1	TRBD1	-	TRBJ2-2	CASSPRTGVNTGEMFF	TGCGCCAGCAGCCCTCGGACAGGGGTGAACACCGGGGAGATGTTTTTT
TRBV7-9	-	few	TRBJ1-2	CASSLVSDPLYGYTF	TGTGCCAGCAGCTTAGTGAGCGACCCCCTCTATGGCTACACCTTC
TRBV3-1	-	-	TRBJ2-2	CASTATAAANTGELFF	TGTGCCAGCACCGCAACGGCGGCCGCGAACACCGGGGAGCTGTTTTTT
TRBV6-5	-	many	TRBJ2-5	CASSVDFRGETQYF	TGTGCCAGCAGTGTGGACTTTCGAGGGGAGACCCAGTACTTC
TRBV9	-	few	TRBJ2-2	CASSVAFQDENTGELFF	TGTGCCAGCAGCGTAGCTTTTCAAGACGAGAACACCGGGGAGCTGTTTTTT
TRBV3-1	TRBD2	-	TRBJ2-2	CASSNRGGAGELFF	TGTGCCAGCAGCAACCGTGGGGGGGCCGGGGAGCTGTTTTTT
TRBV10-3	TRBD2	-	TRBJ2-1	CAIKPSGRDEQFF	TGTGCCATCAAACCTAGCGGCCGGGATGAGCAGTTCTTC
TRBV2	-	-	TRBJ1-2	CASADRTGGYGYTF	TGTGCCAGCGCCGACAGGACGGGAGGGTATGGCTACACCTTC
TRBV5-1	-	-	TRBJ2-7	CASSLEGSYEQYF	TGCGCCAGCAGCTTGGAAGGCTCCTACGAGCAGTACTTC
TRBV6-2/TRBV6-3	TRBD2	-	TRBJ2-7	CASRPGLASSYEQYF	TGTGCCAGCAGGCCGGGACTAGCGTCGTCCTACGAGCAGTATTTC
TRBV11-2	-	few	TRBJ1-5	CASSLDPTGPAPQHF	TGTGCCAGCAGCTTAGATCCGACGGGTCCGGCGCCCCAGCATTTT
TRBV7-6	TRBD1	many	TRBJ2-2	CASSGQGTGELFF	TGTGCCAGCAGTGGACAGGGTACCGGGGAGCTGTTTTTT
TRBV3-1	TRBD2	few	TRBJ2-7	CASSQGPASGNYEQYF	TGTGCCAGCAGCCAAGGCCCCGCTAGCGGGAACTACGAGCAGTACTTC
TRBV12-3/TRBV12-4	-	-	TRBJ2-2	CASSYTGVLFF	TGTGCCAGCAGTTACACCGGGGTGCTGTTTTTT
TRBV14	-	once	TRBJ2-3	CASSQEGGTADTQYF	TGTGCCAGCAGCCAAGAAGGGGGGACGGCAGATACGCAGTATTTT
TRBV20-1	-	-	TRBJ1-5	CSARDTELSNQPQHF	TGCAGTGCTAGGGACACAGAACTGAGCAATCAGCCCCAGCATTTT
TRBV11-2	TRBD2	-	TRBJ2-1	CASSASPSPGLAGGNEQFF	TGTGCCAGCAGCGCCAGTCCAAGTCCGGGACTAGCGGGAGGCAATGAGCAGTTCTTC